The sequence of this T cell receptor beta chain was determined in a study of T cell responses to AZD1222 COVID-19 vaccine. Study-level results: The breadth and depth of Spike-specific TCRs increased once two AZD1222 doses had been given. Repertoire sampling occurred only after the peak T cell response. Researchers report vaccine-associated CD4 TCRs spanning spike, with dominance at 160-218 and 743-854. Variant regions that are unmutated are reportedly the target of nearly half of spike-specific TCRs.

Trimming removed 5 bases from V and 3 bases from J; junction bases left unmatched: 10. The CDR3 is made up of 17 amino acids. The germline CDR1 and CDR2 sequences are SEHNR and FQNEAQ (reference sequence). With regard to this clone: The antigen remains unidentified.

Only in-frame clones appear in the TCRdb table, and some are missing; sequencing was by immunoSEQ multiplex PCR. This sample has roughly 120,000 clones, with about 93% found just once. The sequencing here drew on peripheral blood, taken 28 days after the second dose of the MenACWY control vaccine. The chain combines TRBV7-9 with TRBJ2-1, with 10 positions matching TRBD2. This clonotype originated in an adult who received the MenACWY meningococcal vaccine as a control. CDR3 in amino acids: CASSPTILAGIYNEQFF. As DNA, the CDR3 is TGTGCCAGCAGCCCTACGATACTAGCGGGAATCTACAATGAGCAGTTCTTC.